This record looks at one T cell receptor beta chain sequence and its context. Its antigen is undetermined. Sequencing used immunoSEQ multiplex PCR; TCRdb keeps in-frame clones, though not all of them. The profile shows about 82,000 clones, over 85% of them singletons. V lost 2 bases and J lost 2; bases outside the gene matches: 6. The CDR3 has 17 residues. Germline V gene data show CDR1 as GTSNPN and CDR2 as SVGIG (reference sequence). These data belong to a study of identifying expanded T cells in peripheral blood. Study findings and constraints: Technical replicates showed roughly 1.2 changed clones; roughly two weeks around 15; four weeks 19. Variance in clone template counts between approximately two-week samples significantly increased with total template count across all healthy donors.

No infections or other immune events were documented during collection. The rearrangement links TRBV30 to TRBJ1-6; 10 bases are a match to TRBD1. Sequenced sample: blood. The clonotype comes from a person between 18 and 75 years old in good health. CDR3 protein: CAWSQPGQGTYNSPLHF. The CDR3 coding sequence is TGTGCCTGGAGTCAACCGGGACAGGGGACCTATAATTCACCCCTCCACTTT.